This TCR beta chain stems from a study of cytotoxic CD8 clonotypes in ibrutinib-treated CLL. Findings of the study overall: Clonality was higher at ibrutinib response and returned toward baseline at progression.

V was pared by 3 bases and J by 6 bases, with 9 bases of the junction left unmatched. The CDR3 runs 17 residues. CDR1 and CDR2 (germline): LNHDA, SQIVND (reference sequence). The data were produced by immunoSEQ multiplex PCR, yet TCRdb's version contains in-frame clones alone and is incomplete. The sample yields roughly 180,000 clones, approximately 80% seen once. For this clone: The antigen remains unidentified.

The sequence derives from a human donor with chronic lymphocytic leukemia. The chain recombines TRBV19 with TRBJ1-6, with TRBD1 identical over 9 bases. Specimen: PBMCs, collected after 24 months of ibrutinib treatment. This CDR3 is CASSIGFSGQGNSPLHF. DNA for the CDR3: TGTGCCAGTAGTATCGGATTTTCGGGACAGGGTAATTCACCCCTCCACTTT.